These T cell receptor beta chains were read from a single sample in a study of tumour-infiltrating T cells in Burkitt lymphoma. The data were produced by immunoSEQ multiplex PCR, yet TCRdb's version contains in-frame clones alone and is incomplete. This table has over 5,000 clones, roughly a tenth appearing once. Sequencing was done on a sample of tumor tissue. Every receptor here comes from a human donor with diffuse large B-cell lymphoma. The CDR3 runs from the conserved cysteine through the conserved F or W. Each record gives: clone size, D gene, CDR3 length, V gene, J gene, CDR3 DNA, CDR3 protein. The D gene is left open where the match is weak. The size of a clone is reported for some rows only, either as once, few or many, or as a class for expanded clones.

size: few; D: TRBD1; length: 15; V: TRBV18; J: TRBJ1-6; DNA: TGTGCCAGCTCACCAGACAGGGGCGCCGGTTCACCCCTCCACTTT; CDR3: CASSPDRGAGSPLHF
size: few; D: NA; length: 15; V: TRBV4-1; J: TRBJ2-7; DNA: TGCGCCAGCAGAAGGGAGGGGGGCCTTGTTTACGAGCAGTACTTC; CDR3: CASRREGGLVYEQYF
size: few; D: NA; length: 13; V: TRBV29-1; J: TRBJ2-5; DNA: TGCAGCGTTGCCTTTAACCGTGGGGAGACCCAGTACTTC; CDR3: CSVAFNRGETQYF
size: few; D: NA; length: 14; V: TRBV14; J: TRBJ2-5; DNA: TGTGCCAGCAGCCAAAGGCCCCGCGTAGAGACCCAGTACTTC; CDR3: CASSQRPRVETQYF
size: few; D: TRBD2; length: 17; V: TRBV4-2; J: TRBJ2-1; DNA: TGTGCCAGCAGCCAAGATTTACCGGGGGGATCATACAATGAGCAGTTCTTC; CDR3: CASSQDLPGGSYNEQFF
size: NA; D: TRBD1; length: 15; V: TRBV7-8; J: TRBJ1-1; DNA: TGTGCCAGCAGCCGGGCGCAGGGGGGGAACACTGAAGCTTTCTTT; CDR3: CASSRAQGGNTEAFF
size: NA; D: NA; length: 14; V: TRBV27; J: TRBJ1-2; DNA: TGTGCCAGCAGTTTACTCCCGGGGAACTATGGCTACACCTTC; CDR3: CASSLLPGNYGYTF
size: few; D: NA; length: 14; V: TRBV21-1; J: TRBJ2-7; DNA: TGTGCCAGCAGCATCCCCGCCTCGTACTACGAGCAGTACTTC; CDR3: CASSIPASYYEQYF
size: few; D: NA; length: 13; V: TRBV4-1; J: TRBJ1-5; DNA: TGCGCCAGCAGCCAAAACGCCAATCAGCCCCAGCATTTT; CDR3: CASSQNANQPQHF
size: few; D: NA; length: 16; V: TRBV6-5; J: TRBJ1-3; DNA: TGTGCCAGCAGTTACGACCTGGGGAGCTCTGGAAACACCATATATTTT; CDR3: CASSYDLGSSGNTIYF
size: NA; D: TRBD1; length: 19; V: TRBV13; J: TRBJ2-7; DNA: TGTGCCAGCAGCTTAGGCCCGCCCGGACAGGGGGTAGTTCCAGTCGAGCAGTACTTC; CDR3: CASSLGPPGQGVVPVEQYF